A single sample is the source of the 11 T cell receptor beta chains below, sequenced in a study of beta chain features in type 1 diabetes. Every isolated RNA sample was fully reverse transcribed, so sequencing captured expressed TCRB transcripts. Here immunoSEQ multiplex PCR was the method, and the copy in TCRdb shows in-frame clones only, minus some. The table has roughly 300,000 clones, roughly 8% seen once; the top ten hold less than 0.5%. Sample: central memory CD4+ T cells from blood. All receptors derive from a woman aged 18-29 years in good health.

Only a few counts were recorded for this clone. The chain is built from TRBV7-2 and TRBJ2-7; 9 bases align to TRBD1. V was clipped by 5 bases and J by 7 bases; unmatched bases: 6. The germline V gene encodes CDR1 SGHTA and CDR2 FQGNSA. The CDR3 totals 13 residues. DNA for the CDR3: TGTGCCAGCAGCAAGGGACAGGGCGGGGAGCAGTACTTC. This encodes CASSKGQGGEQYF.

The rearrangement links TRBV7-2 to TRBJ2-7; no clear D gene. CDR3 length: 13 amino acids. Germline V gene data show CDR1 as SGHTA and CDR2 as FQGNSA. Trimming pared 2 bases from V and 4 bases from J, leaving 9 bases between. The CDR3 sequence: CASSLQHTYEQYF. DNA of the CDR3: TGTGCCAGCAGCTTACAACATACGTACGAGCAGTACTTC.

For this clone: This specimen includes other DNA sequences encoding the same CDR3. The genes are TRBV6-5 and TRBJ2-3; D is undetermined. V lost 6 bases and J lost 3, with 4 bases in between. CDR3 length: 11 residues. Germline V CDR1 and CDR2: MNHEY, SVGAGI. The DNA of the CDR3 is TGTGCCAGCAGAACGACAGATACGCAGTATTTT. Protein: CASRTTDTQYF.

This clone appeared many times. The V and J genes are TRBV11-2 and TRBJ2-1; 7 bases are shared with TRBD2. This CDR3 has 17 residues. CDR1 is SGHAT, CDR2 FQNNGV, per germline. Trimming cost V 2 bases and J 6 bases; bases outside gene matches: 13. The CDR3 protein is CASSLLPVGLAANEQFF. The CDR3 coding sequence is TGTGCCAGCAGCTTATTACCCGTCGGTCTAGCGGCCAATGAGCAGTTCTTC.

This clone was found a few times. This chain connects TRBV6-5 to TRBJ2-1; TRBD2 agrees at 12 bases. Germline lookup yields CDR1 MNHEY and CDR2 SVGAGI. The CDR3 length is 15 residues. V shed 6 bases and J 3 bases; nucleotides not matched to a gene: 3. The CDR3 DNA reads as TGTGCCAGCAGCGGACTAGCGGGGAACTACAATGAGCAGTTCTTC. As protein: CASSGLAGNYNEQFF.

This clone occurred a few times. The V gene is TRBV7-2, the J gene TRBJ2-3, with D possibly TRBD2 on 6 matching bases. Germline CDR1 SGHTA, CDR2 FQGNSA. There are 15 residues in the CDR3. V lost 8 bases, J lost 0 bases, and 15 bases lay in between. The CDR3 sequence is CASGRRELSTDTQYF. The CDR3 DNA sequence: TGTGCCAGCGGAAGGAGGGAGTTAAGCACAGATACGCAGTATTTT.

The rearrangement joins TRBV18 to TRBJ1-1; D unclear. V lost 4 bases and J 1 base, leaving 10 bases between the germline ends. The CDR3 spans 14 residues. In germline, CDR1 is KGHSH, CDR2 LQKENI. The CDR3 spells CASSRLPGNTEAFF. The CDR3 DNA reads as TGTGCCAGCTCACGCCTCCCCGGGAACACTGAAGCTTTCTTT. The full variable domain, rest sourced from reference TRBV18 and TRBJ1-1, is NAGVMQNPRHLVRRRGQEARLRCSPMKGHSHVYWYRQLPEEGLKFMVYLQKENIIDESGMPKERFSAEFPKEGPSILRIQQVVRGDSAAYFCASSRLPGNTEAFFGQGTRLTVV.

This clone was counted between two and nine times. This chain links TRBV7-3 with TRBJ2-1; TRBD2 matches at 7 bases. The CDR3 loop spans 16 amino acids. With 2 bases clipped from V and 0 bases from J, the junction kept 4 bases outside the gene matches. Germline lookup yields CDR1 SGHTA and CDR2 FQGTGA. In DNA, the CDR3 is TGTGCCAGCAGCTTATCGGGGAGGGCCTCCTACAATGAGCAGTTCTTC. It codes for CASSLSGRASYNEQFF.

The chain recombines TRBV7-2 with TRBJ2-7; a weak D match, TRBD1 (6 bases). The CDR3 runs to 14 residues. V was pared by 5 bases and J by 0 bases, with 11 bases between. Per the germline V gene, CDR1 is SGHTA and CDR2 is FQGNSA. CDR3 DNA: TGTGCCAGCAGCCCCGACAGGAGCTCCTACGAGCAGTACTTC. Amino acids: CASSPDRSSYEQYF.

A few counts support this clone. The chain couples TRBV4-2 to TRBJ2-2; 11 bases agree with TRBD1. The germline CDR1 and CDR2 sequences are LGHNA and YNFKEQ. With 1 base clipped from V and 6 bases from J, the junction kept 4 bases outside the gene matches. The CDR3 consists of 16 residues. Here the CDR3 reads CASSQGPGQGAGELFF. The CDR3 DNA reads TGTGCCAGCAGCCAAGGCCCGGGACAGGGGGCCGGGGAGCTGTTTTTT.

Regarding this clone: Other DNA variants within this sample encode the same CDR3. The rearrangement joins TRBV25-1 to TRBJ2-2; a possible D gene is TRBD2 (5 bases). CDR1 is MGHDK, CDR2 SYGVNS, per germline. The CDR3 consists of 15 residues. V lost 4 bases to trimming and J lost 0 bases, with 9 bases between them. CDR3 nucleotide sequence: TGTGCCAGCAGTGCGTACGGGGCGAACACCGGGGAGCTGTTTTTT. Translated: CASSAYGANTGELFF.